Listed below are T cell receptor beta chains from one sample, sequenced in a study of blood T cell repertoires in COVID-19. TCRdb's copy holds only in-frame clones and misses some; the assay was immunoSEQ multiplex PCR. The table shows over 350,000 clones, with 88% occurring only once. Sequencing was done on a sample of PBMCs or T cells enriched from blood (not recorded which). These TCRs come from a woman aged 30 to 39 with acute COVID-19. Each CDR3 is given with its conserved first and last residue. D genes are given only for firm matches. The size entry is marked missing in some rows and otherwise reads once, few, many or a size class.

D gene: -
J gene: TRBJ2-1
clone size: once
V gene: TRBV9
CDR3 protein: CASSVLGGSYNEQFF
CDR3 DNA: TGTGCCAGCAGCGTATTAGGGGGCTCCTACAATGAGCAGTTCTTC

D gene: TRBD1
J gene: TRBJ1-1
clone size: -
V gene: TRBV6-2/TRBV6-3
CDR3 protein: CASSKPTGDLEAFF
CDR3 DNA: TGTGCCAGCAGTAAACCGACAGGGGACCTTGAAGCTTTCTTT

D gene: TRBD2
J gene: TRBJ2-3
clone size: -
V gene: TRBV30
CDR3 protein: CAWSKGLRTDTQYF
CDR3 DNA: TGTGCCTGGAGTAAGGGACTACGCACAGATACGCAGTATTTT

D gene: TRBD1
J gene: TRBJ2-1
clone size: -
V gene: TRBV3-1/TRBV3-2
CDR3 protein: CASSLRQGKQNEQFF
CDR3 DNA: TGTGCCAGCAGCCTCCGACAGGGGAAACAGAATGAGCAGTTCTTC

D gene: -
J gene: TRBJ1-2
clone size: -
V gene: TRBV5-6
CDR3 protein: CASSLAPDSDYGYTF
CDR3 DNA: TGTGCCAGCAGCTTGGCCCCGGACAGTGACTATGGCTACACCTTC

D gene: TRBD1
J gene: TRBJ1-2
clone size: once
V gene: TRBV9
CDR3 protein: CASSEGDRGNYGYTF
CDR3 DNA: TGTGCCAGCAGCGAGGGGGACAGGGGCAACTATGGCTACACCTTC

D gene: TRBD1
J gene: TRBJ1-6
clone size: -
V gene: TRBV27
CDR3 protein: CASSSGQGDSSYNSPLHF
CDR3 DNA: TGTGCCAGCAGTTCAGGACAGGGTGATAGCTCCTATAATTCACCCCTCCACTTT

D gene: -
J gene: TRBJ2-7
clone size: -
V gene: TRBV4-2
CDR3 protein: CASSQKGSTYEQYF
CDR3 DNA: TGTGCCAGCAGCCAAAAAGGGAGCACCTACGAGCAGTACTTC

D gene: -
J gene: TRBJ2-1
clone size: -
V gene: TRBV9
CDR3 protein: CASSVVAANEQFF
CDR3 DNA: TGTGCCAGCAGCGTAGTGGCGGCGAATGAGCAGTTCTTC

D gene: -
J gene: TRBJ2-7
clone size: -
V gene: TRBV3-1/TRBV3-2
CDR3 protein: CASSQDTYEQYF
CDR3 DNA: TGTGCCAGCAGCCAAGATACCTACGAGCAGTACTTC

D gene: -
J gene: TRBJ1-2
clone size: -
V gene: TRBV7-3
CDR3 protein: CASSLNEGGRGYTF
CDR3 DNA: TGTGCCAGCAGCTTAAACGAGGGAGGACGAGGCTACACCTTC

D gene: -
J gene: TRBJ2-2
clone size: once
V gene: TRBV7-9
CDR3 protein: CASSRTGELFF
CDR3 DNA: TGTGCCAGCAGCCGGACCGGGGAGCTGTTTTTT

D gene: -
J gene: TRBJ2-5
clone size: -
V gene: TRBV5-1
CDR3 protein: CASSQTGIRETQYF
CDR3 DNA: TGCGCCAGCAGCCAGACGGGGATCCGGGAGACCCAGTACTTC

D gene: TRBD1
J gene: TRBJ1-2
clone size: -
V gene: TRBV6-4
CDR3 protein: CASKGQGFHGYTF
CDR3 DNA: TGTGCCAGCAAAGGACAGGGGTTCCATGGCTACACCTTC

D gene: TRBD1
J gene: TRBJ1-6
clone size: -
V gene: TRBV11-2
CDR3 protein: CASSPRGTDNSPLHF
CDR3 DNA: TGTGCCAGCAGCCCCCGCGGGACAGACAATTCACCCCTCCACTTT

D gene: -
J gene: TRBJ1-2
clone size: -
V gene: TRBV25-1
CDR3 protein: CASSEAGLNYGYTF
CDR3 DNA: TGTGCCAGCAGCGAGGCGGGACTCAACTATGGCTACACCTTC

D gene: -
J gene: TRBJ2-7
clone size: -
V gene: TRBV4-1
CDR3 protein: CASSRDISYEQYF
CDR3 DNA: TGCGCCAGCAGCCGGGACATCTCCTACGAGCAGTACTTC

D gene: -
J gene: TRBJ1-1
clone size: -
V gene: TRBV20-1
CDR3 protein: CSARVVGRGVF
CDR3 DNA: TGCAGTGCTAGAGTGGTCGGGAGGGGTGTCTTT

D gene: TRBD2
J gene: TRBJ2-1
clone size: -
V gene: TRBV24-1
CDR3 protein: CATTGLAGREQFF
CDR3 DNA: TGTGCCACCACCGGACTAGCGGGCAGGGAGCAGTTCTTC

D gene: -
J gene: TRBJ1-4
clone size: once
V gene: TRBV4-1
CDR3 protein: CASSQTDRNEKLFF
CDR3 DNA: TGCGCCAGCAGCCAAACCGACAGGAATGAAAAACTGTTTTTT

D gene: TRBD2
J gene: TRBJ2-7
clone size: once
V gene: TRBV5-1
CDR3 protein: CASSATGTSGGARYEQYF
CDR3 DNA: TGCGCCAGCAGCGCGACCGGGACTAGCGGGGGGGCCAGGTACGAGCAGTACTTC

D gene: -
J gene: TRBJ2-5
clone size: -
V gene: TRBV7-9
CDR3 protein: CASSLAGHQETQYF
CDR3 DNA: TGTGCCAGCAGCTTAGCGGGGCACCAAGAGACCCAGTACTTC

D gene: TRBD1
J gene: TRBJ1-2
clone size: -
V gene: TRBV30
CDR3 protein: CAWSVGTGTANYGYTF
CDR3 DNA: TGTGCCTGGAGTGTAGGGACAGGGACGGCTAACTATGGCTACACCTTC

D gene: TRBD2
J gene: TRBJ2-1
clone size: -
V gene: TRBV9
CDR3 protein: CASSSRGAGGYNEQFF
CDR3 DNA: TGTGCCAGCAGCTCCCGAGGAGCCGGGGGGTACAATGAGCAGTTCTTC

D gene: -
J gene: TRBJ1-2
clone size: -
V gene: TRBV27
CDR3 protein: CASTRTATNYGYTF
CDR3 DNA: TGTGCCAGCACCCGGACAGCAACTAACTATGGCTACACCTTC